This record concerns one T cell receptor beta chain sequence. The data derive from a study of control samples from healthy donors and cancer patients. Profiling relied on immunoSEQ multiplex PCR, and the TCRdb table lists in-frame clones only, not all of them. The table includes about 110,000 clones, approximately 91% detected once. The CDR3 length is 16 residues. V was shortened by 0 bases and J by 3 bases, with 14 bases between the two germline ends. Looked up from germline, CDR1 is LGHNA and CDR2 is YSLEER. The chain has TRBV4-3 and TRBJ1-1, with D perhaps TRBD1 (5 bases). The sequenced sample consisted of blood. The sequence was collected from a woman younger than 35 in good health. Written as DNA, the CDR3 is TGCGCCAGCAGCCAAGATCATGAAAACAGGTACACTGAAGCTTTCTTT. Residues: CASSQDHENRYTEAFF.